This paragraph covers one TCR beta chain sequence. What it binds is not known. The record originates from a study of PD-L1 blockade in urothelial cancer. Overall study findings and caveats: Below-median pretreatment blood TCR clonality predicted better survival.

The time point here: peripheral blood 6 weeks after treatment start. Peripheral blood mononuclear cells were collected from every patient before and during treatment, yielding between 1 and 8 samples per patient. Profiled with immunoSEQ multiplex PCR; TCRdb holds only in-frame clones, not every one. The repertoire holds 100,000 to 150,000 clones, with about 82% as singletons. V shed 6 bases and J 5 bases; nucleotides not matched to a gene: 11. Germline lookup yields CDR1 LGHNA and CDR2 YNFKEQ. This CDR3 is built from 16 residues. The chain carries TRBV4-2 and TRBJ2-1, with 9 bases identical to TRBD1. The receptor comes from a man aged 50-59 years with urothelial cancer. The input for sequencing was PBMCs, taken around atezolizumab (anti-PD-L1) treatment. CDR3 bases: TGTGCCAGCAGACCCATAGGGGGACAGGGAAACAATGAGCAGTTCTTC. Translated: CASRPIGGQGNNEQFF.